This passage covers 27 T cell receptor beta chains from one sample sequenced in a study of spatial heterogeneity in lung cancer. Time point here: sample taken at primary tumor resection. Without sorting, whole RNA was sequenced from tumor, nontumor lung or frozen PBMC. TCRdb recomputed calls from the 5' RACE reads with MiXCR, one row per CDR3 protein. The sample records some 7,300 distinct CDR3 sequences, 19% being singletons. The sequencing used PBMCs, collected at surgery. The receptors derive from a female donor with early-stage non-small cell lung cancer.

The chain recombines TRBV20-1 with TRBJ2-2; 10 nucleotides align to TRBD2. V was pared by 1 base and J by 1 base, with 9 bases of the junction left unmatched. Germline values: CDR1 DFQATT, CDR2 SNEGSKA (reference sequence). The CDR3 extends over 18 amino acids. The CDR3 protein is CSARGRTLAGVNTGELFF. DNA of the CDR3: TGCAGTGCTAGAGGTCGAACCCTAGCGGGAGTGAACACCGGGGAGCTGTTTTTT.

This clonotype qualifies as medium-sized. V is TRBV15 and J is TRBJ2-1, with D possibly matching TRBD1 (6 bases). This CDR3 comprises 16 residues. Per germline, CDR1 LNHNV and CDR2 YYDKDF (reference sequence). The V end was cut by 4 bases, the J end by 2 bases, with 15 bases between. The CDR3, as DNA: TGTGCCACCAGCATAGGGGGTTCTTTTCCCTACAATGAGCAGTTCTTC. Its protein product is CATSIGGSFPYNEQFF.

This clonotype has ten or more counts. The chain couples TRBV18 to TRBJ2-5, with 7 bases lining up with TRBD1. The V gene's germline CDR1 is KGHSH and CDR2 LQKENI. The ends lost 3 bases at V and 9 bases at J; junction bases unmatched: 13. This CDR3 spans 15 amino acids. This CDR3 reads CASSPPPPGTASQYF. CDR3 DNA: TGTGCCAGCTCACCCCCCCCACCCGGGACAGCGTCCCAGTACTTC.

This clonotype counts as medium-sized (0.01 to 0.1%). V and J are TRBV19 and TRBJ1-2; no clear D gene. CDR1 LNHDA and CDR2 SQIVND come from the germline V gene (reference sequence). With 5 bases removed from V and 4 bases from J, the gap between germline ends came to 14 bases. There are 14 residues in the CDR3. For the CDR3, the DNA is TGTGCCAGTAGTTTACAAGTTACGGCCTATGGCTACACCTTC. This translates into CASSLQVTAYGYTF.

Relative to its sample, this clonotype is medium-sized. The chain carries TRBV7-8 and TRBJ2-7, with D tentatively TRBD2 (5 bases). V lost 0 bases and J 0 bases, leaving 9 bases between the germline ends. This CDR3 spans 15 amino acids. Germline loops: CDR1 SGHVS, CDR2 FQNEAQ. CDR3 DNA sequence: TGTGCCAGCAGCTTAGCAGCGGCAGGCTCCTACGAGCAGTACGTC. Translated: CASSLAAAGSYEQYV.

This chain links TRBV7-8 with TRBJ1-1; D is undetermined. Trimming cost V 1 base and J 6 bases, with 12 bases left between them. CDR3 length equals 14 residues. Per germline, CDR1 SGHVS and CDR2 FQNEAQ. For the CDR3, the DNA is TGTGCCAGCAGCTTAGATAGAGTGTGGTCTGAAGCTTTCTTT. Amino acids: CASSLDRVWSEAFF. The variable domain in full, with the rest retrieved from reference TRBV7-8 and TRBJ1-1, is GAGVSQSPRYKVAKRGQDVALRCDPISGHVSLFWYQQALGQGPEFLTYFQNEAQLDKSGLPSDRFFAERPEGSVSTLKIQRTQQEDSAVYLCASSLDRVWSEAFFGQGTRLTVV.

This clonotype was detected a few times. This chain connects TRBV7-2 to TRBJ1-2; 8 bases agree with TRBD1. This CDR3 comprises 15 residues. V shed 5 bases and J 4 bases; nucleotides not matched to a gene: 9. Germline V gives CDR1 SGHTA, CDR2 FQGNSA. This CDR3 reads CASSPTGGEGYGYTF. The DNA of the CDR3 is TGTGCCAGCAGCCCCACAGGGGGAGAAGGCTATGGCTACACCTTC.

This CDR3 is CASSLSRGTEAFF. The CDR3 region has the DNA TGTGCCAGCAGTTTAAGTAGAGGGACTGAAGCTTTCTTT. The chain recombines TRBV12-3 or TRBV12-4 with TRBJ1-1; D is undetermined. The CDR3 totals 13 residues. The germline V and J ends were trimmed by 2 bases and 5 bases, with 9 bases remaining between them.

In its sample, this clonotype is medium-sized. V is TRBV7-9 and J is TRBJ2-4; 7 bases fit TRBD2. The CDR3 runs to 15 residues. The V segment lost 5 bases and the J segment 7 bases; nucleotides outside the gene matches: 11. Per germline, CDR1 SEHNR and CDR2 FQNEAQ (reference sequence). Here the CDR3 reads CASSPRLALGNIQYF. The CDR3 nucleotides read TGTGCCAGCAGCCCCAGACTAGCCCTGGGGAACATTCAGTACTTC.

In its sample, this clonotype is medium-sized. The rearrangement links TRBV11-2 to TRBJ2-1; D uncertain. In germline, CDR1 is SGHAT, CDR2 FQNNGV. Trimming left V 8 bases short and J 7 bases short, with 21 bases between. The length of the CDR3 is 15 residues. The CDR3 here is CASRLAGHTRNEQFF. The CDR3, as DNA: TGTGCCAGCCGGCTCGCCGGGCACACACGGAATGAGCAGTTCTTC.

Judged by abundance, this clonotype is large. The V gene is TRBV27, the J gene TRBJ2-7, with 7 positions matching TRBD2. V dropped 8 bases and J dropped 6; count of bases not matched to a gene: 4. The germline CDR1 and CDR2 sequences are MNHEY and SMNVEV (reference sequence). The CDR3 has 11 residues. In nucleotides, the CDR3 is TGTGCCAGCGGGGGGACTATCGAGCAGTACTTC. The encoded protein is CASGGTIEQYF.

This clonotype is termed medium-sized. This CDR3 is CASSLGVGTSGTQYF. The CDR3 nucleotides read TGTGCCAGCAGCTTAGGAGTAGGGACCTCTGGGACCCAGTACTTC. The chain carries TRBV11-2 and TRBJ2-5; D may correspond to TRBD1 or TRBD2 (5 bases each). The V gene lost 1 base and the J gene lost 7 bases, with 16 bases spanning the gap. The CDR3 length is 15 residues. Germline V gene sequence: CDR1 SGHAT, CDR2 FQNNGV.

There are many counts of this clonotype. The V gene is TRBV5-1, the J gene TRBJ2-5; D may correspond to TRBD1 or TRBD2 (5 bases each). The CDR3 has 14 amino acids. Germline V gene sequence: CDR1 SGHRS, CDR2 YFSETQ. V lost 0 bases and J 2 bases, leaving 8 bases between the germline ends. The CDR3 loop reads CASSLGGEQETQYF. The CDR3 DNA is TGCGCCAGCAGCTTGGGAGGGGAGCAAGAGACCCAGTACTTC.

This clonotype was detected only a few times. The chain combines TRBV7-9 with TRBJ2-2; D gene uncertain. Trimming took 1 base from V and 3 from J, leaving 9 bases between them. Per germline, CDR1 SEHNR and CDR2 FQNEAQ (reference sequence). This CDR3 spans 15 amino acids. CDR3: CASSLGSPDTGELFF. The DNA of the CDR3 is TGTGCCAGCAGCTTAGGGTCACCGGACACCGGGGAGCTGTTTTTT.

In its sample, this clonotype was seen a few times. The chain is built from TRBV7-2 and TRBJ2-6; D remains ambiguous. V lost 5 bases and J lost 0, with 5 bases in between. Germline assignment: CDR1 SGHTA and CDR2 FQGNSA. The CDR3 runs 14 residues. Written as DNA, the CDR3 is TGTGCCAGCAGCCCCTTCTCTGGGGCCAACGTCCTGACTTTC. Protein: CASSPFSGANVLTF.

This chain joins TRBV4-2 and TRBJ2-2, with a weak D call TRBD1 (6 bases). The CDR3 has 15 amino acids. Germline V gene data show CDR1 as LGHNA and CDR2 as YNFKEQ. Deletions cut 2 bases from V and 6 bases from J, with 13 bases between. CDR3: CASSQLDSDAGELFF. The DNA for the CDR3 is TGTGCCAGCAGCCAATTGGACAGCGACGCCGGGGAGCTGTTTTTT.

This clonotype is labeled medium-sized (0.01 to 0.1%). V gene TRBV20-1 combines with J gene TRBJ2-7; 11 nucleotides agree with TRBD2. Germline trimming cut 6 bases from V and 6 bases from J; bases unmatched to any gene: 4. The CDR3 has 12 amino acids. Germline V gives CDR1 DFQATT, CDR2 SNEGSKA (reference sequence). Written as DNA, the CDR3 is TGCAGTGCAAGTGGGACTAGCGGCGAGCAGTACGTC. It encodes CSASGTSGEQYV.

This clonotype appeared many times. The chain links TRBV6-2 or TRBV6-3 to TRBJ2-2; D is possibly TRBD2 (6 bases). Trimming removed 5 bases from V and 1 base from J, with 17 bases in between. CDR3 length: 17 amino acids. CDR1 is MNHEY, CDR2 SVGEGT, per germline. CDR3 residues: CASSRTTPRLNTGELFF. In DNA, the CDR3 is TGTGCCAGCAGTAGGACTACCCCTCGGCTGAACACCGGGGAGCTGTTTTTT.

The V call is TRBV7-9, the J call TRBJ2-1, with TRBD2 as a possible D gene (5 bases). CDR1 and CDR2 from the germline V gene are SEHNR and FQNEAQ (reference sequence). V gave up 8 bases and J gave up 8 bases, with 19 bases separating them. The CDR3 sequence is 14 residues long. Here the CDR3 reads CASSLRTGWDEQFF. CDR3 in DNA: TGTGCCAGCTCCTTAAGGACGGGGTGGGATGAGCAGTTCTTC.

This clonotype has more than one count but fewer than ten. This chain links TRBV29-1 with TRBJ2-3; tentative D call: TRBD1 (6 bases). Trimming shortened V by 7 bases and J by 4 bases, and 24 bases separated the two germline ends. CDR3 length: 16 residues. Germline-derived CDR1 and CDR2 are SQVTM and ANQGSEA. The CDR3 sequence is CSALGWTERSPDTQYF. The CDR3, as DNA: TGCAGCGCCCTGGGATGGACAGAACGGTCCCCAGATACGCAGTATTTT.

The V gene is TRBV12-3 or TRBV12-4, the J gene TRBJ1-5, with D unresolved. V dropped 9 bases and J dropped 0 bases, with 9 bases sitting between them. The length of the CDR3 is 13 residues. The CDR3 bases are TGTGCCAGTCAGTGGTATAGCAATCAGCCCCAGCATTTT. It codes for CASQWYSNQPQHF.

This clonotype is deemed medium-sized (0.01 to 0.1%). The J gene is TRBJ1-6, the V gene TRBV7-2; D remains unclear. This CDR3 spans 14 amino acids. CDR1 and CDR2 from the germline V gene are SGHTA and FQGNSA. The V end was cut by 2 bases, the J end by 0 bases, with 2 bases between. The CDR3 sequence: CASSLSSYNSPLHF. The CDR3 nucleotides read TGTGCCAGCAGCTTAAGCTCCTATAATTCACCCCTCCACTTT.

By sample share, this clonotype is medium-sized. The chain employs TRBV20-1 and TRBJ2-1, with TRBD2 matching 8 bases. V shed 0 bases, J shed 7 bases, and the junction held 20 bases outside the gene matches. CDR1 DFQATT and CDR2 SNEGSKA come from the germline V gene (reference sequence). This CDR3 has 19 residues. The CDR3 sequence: CSARDLLGGRRGYLNEQFF. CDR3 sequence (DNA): TGCAGTGCTAGAGATCTGTTGGGCGGGAGGAGGGGCTACCTGAATGAGCAGTTCTTC.

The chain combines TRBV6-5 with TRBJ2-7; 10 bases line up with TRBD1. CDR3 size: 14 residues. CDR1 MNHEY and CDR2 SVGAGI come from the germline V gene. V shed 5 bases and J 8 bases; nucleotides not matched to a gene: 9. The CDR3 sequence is CASSTGTGDLKQYF. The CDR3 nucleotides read TGTGCCAGCAGTACCGGGACAGGGGATTTAAAGCAGTACTTC.

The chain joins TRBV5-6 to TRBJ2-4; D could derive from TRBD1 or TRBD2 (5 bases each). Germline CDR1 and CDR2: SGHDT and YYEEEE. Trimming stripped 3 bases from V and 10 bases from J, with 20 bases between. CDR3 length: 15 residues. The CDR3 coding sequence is TGTGCCAGCAGCTACCAAAAACTAGACAGTCCAATTCAGTACTTC. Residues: CASSYQKLDSPIQYF.

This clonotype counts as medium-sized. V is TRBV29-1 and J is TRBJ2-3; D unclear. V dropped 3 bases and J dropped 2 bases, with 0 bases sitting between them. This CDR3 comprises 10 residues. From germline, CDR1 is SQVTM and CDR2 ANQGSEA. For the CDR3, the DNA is TGCAGCGTTGACACAGATACGCAGTATTTT. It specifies CSVDTDTQYF.

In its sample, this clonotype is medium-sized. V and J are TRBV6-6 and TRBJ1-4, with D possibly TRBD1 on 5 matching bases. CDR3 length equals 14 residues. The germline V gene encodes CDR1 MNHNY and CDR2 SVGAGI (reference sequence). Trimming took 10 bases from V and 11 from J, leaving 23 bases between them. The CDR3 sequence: CAIDGGTNRGKLFF. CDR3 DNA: TGTGCCATCGACGGAGGGACCAATCGAGGGAAACTGTTTTTT.